Included here is one T cell receptor (beta chain) sequence, with context. No antigen is known for it. The sample belongs to a study of vaccination and CD4 T cells after COVID-19. Across the study: Stimulation of cells relied on overlapping spike peptides derived from SARS-CoV-2, HCoV-NL63, HCoV-OC43 and HCoV-229E.

Treatment reported: roughly ten-day PBMC culture with coronavirus spike peptide pools or control peptides (ViraFEST assay). Cultured CD4+ T cells had their DNA profiled by the Oncomine TCR Beta short-read assay. Genomic DNA was taken out of cultured CD4+ T cells by extraction. TCRdb itself ran the PCR reads through MiXCR, one entry per CDR3 protein. Among around 15,000 distinct CDR3 sequences listed, 45% to 55% were seen once. The TCR comes from a human donor who had recovered from COVID-19. Sequenced material: CD4+ T cells from blood, cultured in vitro, taken before SARS-CoV-2 vaccination.

CDR3 nucleotides: TGCAGCGTCTCCTCAGGCGGCGTCACCGGGGAGCTGTTTTTT. It yields the protein CSVSSGGVTGELFF. The rearrangement joins TRBV29-1 to TRBJ2-2; D unresolved. Trimming removed 6 bases at V and 4 bases at J, with 15 bases between. Germline CDR1 and CDR2: SQVTM and ANQGSEA. This CDR3 has 14 residues.